This T cell receptor (beta chain) was sequenced in a study of shared clonotypes between healthy human individuals. An assay was performed, and its level was deep. The repertoire was sequenced with immunoSEQ multiplex PCR; TCRdb's copy has only in-frame clones and lacks some. The sample contains 2 million to 2.5 million clones, roughly 94% of which appear only once. Positive CCR7 selection of CD45RO-negative cells yielded the naive CD8 cells, and terminally differentiated effector memory CD45RA+ cells were excluded. Remarks on this clone: Its specificity is unknown.

Per the germline V gene, CDR1 is LNHNV and CDR2 is YYDKDF (reference sequence). Trimming took 2 bases from V and 7 from J, leaving 18 bases between them. The CDR3 is made up of 15 amino acids. Study-wide results and caveats: Among the subsets, naive ones generally showed larger estimated richness than memory ones. Relative to clonotypes present in all four donors, those not shared had lower generation probabilities.

Material: naive CD8+ T cells sorted from blood. This TCR was recovered from a man between 18 and 29 years old in good health. The rearrangement joins TRBV15 to TRBJ2-7; possible D gene TRBD2, 6 bases. The CDR3 sequence: CATSRPGGTPGEQYF. Written as DNA, the CDR3 is TGTGCCACCAGCAGACCGGGCGGGACCCCGGGGGAGCAGTACTTC.